The sequence of this T cell receptor (beta chain) was determined in a study of PD-1 blockade in mismatch repair-deficient tumors. For the study at large: Enrolled about 2013-2017, patients had progressing, pretreated mismatch repair-deficient cancers of about a dozen types. Study-level results: Tumor-resident clones, often undetectable pretreatment in blood, expanded then contracted after pembrolizumab.

All patients were mismatch repair deficient, assessed by either PCR or immunohistochemistry. Turning to this clone: The antigen is not known.

The CDR3 is made up of 16 amino acids. Germline V lookup: CDR1 SGHVS, CDR2 FQNEAQ. V dropped 1 base and J dropped 0 bases, with 10 bases sitting between them. Assay used: immunoSEQ multiplex PCR; TCRdb lists only in-frame clones, some missing. The repertoire holds around 51,000 clones, with roughly 80% as singletons. The J gene is TRBJ2-1, the V gene TRBV7-8; D is perhaps TRBD2 (6 bases). The receptor comes from an adult with mismatch repair-deficient cancer. Sequenced material: peripheral blood, taken less than 21 weeks after starting pembrolizumab. The CDR3 reads CASSLERGLSYNEQFF. In nucleotides, the CDR3 is TGTGCCAGCAGCTTAGAACGGGGACTCTCCTACAATGAGCAGTTCTTC. The full variable domain, completed using reference TRBV7-8 and TRBJ2-1, is GAGVSQSPRYKVAKRGQDVALRCDPISGHVSLFWYQQALGQGPEFLTYFQNEAQLDKSGLPSDRFFAERPEGSVSTLKIQRTQQEDSAVYLCASSLERGLSYNEQFFGPGTRLTVL.